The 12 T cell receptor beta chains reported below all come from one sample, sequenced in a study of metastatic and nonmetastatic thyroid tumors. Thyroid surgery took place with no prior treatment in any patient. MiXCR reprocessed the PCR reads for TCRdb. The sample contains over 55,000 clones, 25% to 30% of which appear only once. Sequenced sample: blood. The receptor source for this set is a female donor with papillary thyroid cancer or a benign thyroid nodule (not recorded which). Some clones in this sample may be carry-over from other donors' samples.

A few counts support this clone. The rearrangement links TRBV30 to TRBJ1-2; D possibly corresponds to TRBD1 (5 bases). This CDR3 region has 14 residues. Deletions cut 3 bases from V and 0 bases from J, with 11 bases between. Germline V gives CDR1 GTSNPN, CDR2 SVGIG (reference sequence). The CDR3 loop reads CAWSAGLPNYGYTF. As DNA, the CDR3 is TGTGCCTGGAGCGCGGGACTTCCTAACTATGGCTACACCTTC.

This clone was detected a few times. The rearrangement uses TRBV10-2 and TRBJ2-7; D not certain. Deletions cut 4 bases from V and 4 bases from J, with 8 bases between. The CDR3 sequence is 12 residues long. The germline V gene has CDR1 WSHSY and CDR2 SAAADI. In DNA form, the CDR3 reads TGCGCCAGCAGTGCAGATGTTTACGAGCAGTACTTC. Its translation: CASSADVYEQYF.

DNA of the CDR3: TGTGCCAGCAGTAGAACCGGGACAACGAACACCGGGGAGCTGTTTTTT. It specifies CASSRTGTTNTGELFF. The chain combines TRBV2 with TRBJ2-2, with D tentatively TRBD1 (6 bases). This CDR3 has 16 amino acids. V gave up 5 bases and J gave up 0 bases, with 13 bases separating them. The V gene's germline CDR1 is SNHLY and CDR2 FYNNEI.

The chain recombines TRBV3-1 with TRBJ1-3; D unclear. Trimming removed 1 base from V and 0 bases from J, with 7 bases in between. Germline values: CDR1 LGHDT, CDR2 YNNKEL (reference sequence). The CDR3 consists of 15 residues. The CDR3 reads CASSQVRSSGNTIYF. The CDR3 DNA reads TGTGCCAGCAGCCAAGTTCGTAGCTCTGGAAACACCATATATTTT.

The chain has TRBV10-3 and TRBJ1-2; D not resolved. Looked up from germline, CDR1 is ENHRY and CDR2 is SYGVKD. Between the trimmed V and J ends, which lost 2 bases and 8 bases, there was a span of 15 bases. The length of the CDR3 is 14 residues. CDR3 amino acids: CAISEREGRNGYTF. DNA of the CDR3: TGTGCCATCAGTGAGCGGGAGGGAAGGAACGGCTACACCTTC.

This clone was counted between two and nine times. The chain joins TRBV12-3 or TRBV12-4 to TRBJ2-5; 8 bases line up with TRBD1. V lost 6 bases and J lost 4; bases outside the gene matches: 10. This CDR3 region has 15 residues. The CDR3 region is CASRNSGGYGETQYF. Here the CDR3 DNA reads TGTGCCAGCAGGAACTCAGGGGGCTATGGAGAGACCCAGTACTTC.

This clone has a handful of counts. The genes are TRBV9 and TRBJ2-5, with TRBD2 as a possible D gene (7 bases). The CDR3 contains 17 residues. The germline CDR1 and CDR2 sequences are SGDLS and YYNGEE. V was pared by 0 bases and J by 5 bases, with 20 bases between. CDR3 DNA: TGTGCCAGCAGCGTAGGACTGGGGGCGGGAGTCGACGAGACCCAGTACTTC. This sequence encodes CASSVGLGAGVDETQYF.

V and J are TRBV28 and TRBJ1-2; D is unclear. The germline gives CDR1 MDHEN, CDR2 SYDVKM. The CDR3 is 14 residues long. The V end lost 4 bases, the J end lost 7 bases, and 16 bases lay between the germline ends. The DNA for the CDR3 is TGTGCCAGCAGTTCCATATTCATCGGCGGTGGCTACACCTTC. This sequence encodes CASSSIFIGGGYTF.

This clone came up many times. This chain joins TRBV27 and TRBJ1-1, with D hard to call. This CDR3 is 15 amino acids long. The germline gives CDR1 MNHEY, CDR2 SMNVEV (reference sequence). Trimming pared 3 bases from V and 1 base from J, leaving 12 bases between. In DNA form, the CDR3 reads TGTGCCAGCAGTTTCGCTTCGGCAGGGAACACTGAAGCTTTCTTT. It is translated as CASSFASAGNTEAFF.

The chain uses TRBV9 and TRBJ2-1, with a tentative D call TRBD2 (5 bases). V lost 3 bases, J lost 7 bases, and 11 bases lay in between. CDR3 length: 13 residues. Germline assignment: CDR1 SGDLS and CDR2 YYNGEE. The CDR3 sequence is CASSAEAVNEQFF. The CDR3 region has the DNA TGTGCCAGCAGCGCAGAAGCGGTGAATGAGCAGTTCTTC.

The CDR3 reads CSAGVSDGYTF. CDR3 DNA sequence: TGCAGTGCGGGGGTTTCGGATGGCTACACCTTC. V usage is TRBV20-1 and J usage is TRBJ1-2; D perhaps matches TRBD1 (5 bases). With 6 bases removed from V and 6 bases from J, the gap between germline ends came to 11 bases. The CDR3 has 11 residues. CDR1 is DFQATT, CDR2 SNEGSKA, per germline (reference sequence).

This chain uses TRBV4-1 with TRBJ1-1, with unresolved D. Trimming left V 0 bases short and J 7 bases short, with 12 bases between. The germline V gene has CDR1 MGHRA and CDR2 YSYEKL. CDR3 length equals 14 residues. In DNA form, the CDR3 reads TGCGCCAGCAGCCAAGACCCGACAATAGTTGAAGCTTTCTTT. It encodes CASSQDPTIVEAFF.